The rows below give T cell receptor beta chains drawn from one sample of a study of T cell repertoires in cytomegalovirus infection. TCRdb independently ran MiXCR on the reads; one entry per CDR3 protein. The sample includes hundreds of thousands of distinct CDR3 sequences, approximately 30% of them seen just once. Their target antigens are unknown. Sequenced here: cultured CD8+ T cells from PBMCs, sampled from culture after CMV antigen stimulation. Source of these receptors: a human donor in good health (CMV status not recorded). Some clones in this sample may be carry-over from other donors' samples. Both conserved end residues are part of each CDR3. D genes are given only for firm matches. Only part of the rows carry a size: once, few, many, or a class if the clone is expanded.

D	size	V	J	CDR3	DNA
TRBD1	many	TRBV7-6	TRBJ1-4	CASSNEDREGWLEKLFF	TGTGCCAGCAGCAACGAGGACAGGGAGGGATGGCTCGAAAAACTGTTTTTT
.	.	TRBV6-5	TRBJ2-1	CASSHPSSQQFF	TGTGCCAGCAGTCACCCTTCGAGTCAACAGTTCTTC
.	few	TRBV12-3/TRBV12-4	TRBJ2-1	CASSPPAGALTYNEQFF	TGTGCCAGCAGTCCCCCGGCTGGGGCCCTCACCTACAATGAGCAGTTCTTC
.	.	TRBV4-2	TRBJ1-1	CASSQDSTNTEAFF	TGTGCCAGCAGCCAAGATAGCACGAACACTGAAGCTTTCTTT
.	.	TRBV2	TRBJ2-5	CASKTQVKETQYF	TGTGCCAGCAAAACCCAGGTTAAAGAGACCCAGTACTTC
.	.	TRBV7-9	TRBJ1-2	CASSLVVRLNYGYTF	TGTGCCAGCAGCTTAGTAGTCAGACTTAACTATGGCTACACCTTC
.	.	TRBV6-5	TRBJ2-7	CASSSVERSFHEQYF	TGTGCCAGCAGTTCAGTCGAACGGTCATTCCACGAGCAGTACTTC
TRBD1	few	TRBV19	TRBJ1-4	CASSTSDRGRTNEKLFF	TGTGCCAGTAGTACCTCGGACAGGGGGCGGACTAATGAAAAACTGTTTTTT
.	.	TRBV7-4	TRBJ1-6	CASSPGFQLIHF	TGTGCCAGCAGCCCAGGGTTTCAGTTGATCCACTTT
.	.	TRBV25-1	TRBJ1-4	CASRRNEKLFF	TGTGCCAGCCGTAGGAATGAAAAACTGTTTTTT
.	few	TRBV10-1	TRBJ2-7	CASSEGTTPHEQYF	TGCGCCAGCAGTGAGGGGACAACCCCCCACGAGCAGTACTTC
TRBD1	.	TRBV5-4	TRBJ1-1	CASSLEQGVGTEAFF	TGTGCCAGCAGCTTAGAGCAGGGGGTAGGGACTGAAGCTTTCTTT
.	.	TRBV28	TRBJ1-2	CASTKGRSGYTF	TGTGCCAGCACCAAGGGTAGGAGCGGCTACACCTTC
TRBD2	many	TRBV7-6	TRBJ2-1	CASRQLLAGEYNEQFF	TGTGCCAGCAGGCAACTACTAGCGGGGGAATACAATGAGCAGTTCTTC
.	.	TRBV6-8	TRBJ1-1	CASSYSTGKNTEAFF	TGTGCCAGCAGTTACTCAACCGGGAAGAACACTGAAGCTTTCTTT
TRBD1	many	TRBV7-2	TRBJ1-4	CASSLVTGAVEKLFF	TGTGCCAGCAGCTTAGTCACAGGGGCGGTTGAAAAACTGTTTTTT
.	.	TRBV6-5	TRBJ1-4	CASSYSDNWGEKLFF	TGTGCCAGCAGTTACTCGGACAACTGGGGGGAAAAACTGTTTTTT
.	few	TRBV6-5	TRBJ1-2	CASSYSVTGYGYTF	TGTGCCAGCAGTTACTCCGTGACAGGCTATGGCTACACCTTC
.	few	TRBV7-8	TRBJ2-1	CASSLDRRQFF	TGTGCCAGCAGCCTAGACAGGCGGCAGTTCTTC
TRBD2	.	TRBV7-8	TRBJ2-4	CASSLAAGGELPEPTNIQYF	TGTGCCAGCAGCTTAGCGGCGGGGGGCGAACTTCCTGAGCCGACAAACATTCAGTACTTC
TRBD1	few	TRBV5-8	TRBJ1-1	CASSPGEDRVSGDAEAFF	TGTGCCAGCAGCCCCGGGGAGGACAGGGTTTCCGGAGACGCTGAAGCTTTCTTT
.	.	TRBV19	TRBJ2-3	CASSPNFAGGTTDTQYF	TGTGCCAGTAGTCCAAATTTTGCAGGCGGAACCACAGATACGCAGTATTTT
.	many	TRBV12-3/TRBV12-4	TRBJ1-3	CASSGLGVSGNTIYF	TGTGCCAGCAGCGGACTCGGGGTTTCTGGAAACACCATATATTTT
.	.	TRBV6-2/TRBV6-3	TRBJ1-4	CASSYSKFSQNEKLFF	TGTGCCAGCAGTTACTCGAAATTCTCCCAGAATGAAAAACTGTTTTTT
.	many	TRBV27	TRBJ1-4	CASSLRGTNEKLFF	TGTGCCAGCAGCCTCAGGGGAACTAATGAAAAACTGTTTTTT